A selection of T cell receptor beta chains follows, all from one sample in a study of immunodeficiency. Measured with immunoSEQ multiplex PCR; TCRdb has only the in-frame clones, and not every one. Of approximately 3,100 clones detected, around 91% appear once; the ten largest clones hold 12%. Sequencing was performed on CD8+ T cells from blood. The origin of the receptors is a human donor in good health. Both conserved end residues are part of each CDR3. Each record gives: V gene, clone size, D gene, J gene, CDR3 DNA, CDR3 protein. D genes are given only for firm matches. Expanded clones are given a class, and other clones once, few, many or no size at all.

v_gene: TRBV6-5
abundance: .
d_gene: .
j_gene: TRBJ2-1
CDR3nt: TGTGCCAGCAGTCCAACTCAATCCTACAATGAGCAGTTCTTC
CDR3aa: CASSPTQSYNEQFF

v_gene: TRBV6-5
abundance: .
d_gene: .
j_gene: TRBJ2-7
CDR3nt: TGTGCCAGCAGTTACCAACCCCAGGGAACGGGCGAGCAGTACTTC
CDR3aa: CASSYQPQGTGEQYF

v_gene: TRBV15
abundance: .
d_gene: TRBD2
j_gene: TRBJ2-1
CDR3nt: TGTGCCACCAGCAGGGATTTAGCGGGAGGGGTTTTAGGTGAGCAGTTCTTC
CDR3aa: CATSRDLAGGVLGEQFF

v_gene: TRBV15
abundance: .
d_gene: .
j_gene: TRBJ2-4
CDR3nt: TGTGCCACCAGCAGAGCCCATGGTAGCGGCAAAAACATTCAGTACTTC
CDR3aa: CATSRAHGSGKNIQYF

v_gene: TRBV27
abundance: .
d_gene: TRBD2
j_gene: TRBJ2-1
CDR3nt: TGTGCCAGCAGTTTATCGGGACTACCCAATGAGCAGTTCTTC
CDR3aa: CASSLSGLPNEQFF

v_gene: TRBV19
abundance: .
d_gene: .
j_gene: TRBJ1-1
CDR3nt: TGTGCCAGCGTGCGGGCGAACACTGAAGCTTTCTTT
CDR3aa: CASVRANTEAFF

v_gene: TRBV5-6
abundance: .
d_gene: .
j_gene: TRBJ2-1
CDR3nt: TGTGCCAGCAGCTTGGGGCGGGCGGCCTACAATGAGCAGTTCTTC
CDR3aa: CASSLGRAAYNEQFF

v_gene: TRBV19
abundance: few
d_gene: .
j_gene: TRBJ1-5
CDR3nt: TGTGCCAGTAGTATAATGGCGGGCAATCAGCCCCAGCATTTT
CDR3aa: CASSIMAGNQPQHF

v_gene: TRBV15
abundance: .
d_gene: .
j_gene: TRBJ2-7
CDR3nt: TGTGCCACCAGCAGAGATCGCACGGGAGAGCAGTACTTC
CDR3aa: CATSRDRTGEQYF

v_gene: TRBV27
abundance: few
d_gene: .
j_gene: TRBJ2-3
CDR3nt: TGTGCCAGCAGTTTATTTCCCCGAAAGAGCAGCACAGATACGCAGTATTTT
CDR3aa: CASSLFPRKSSTDTQYF